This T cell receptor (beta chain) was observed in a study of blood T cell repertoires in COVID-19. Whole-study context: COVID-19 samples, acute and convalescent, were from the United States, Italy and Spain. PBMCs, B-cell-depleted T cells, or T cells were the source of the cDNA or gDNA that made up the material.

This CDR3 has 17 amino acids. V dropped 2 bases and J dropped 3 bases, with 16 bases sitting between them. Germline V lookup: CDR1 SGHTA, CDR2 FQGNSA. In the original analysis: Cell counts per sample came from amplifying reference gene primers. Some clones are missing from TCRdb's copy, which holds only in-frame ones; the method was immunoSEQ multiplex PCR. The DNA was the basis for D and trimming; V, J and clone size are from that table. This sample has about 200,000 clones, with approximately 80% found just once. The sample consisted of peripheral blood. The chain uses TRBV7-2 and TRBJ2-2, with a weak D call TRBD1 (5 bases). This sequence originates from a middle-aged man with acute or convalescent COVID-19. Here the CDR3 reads CASSLRSNRRYTGELFF. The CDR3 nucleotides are TGTGCCAGCAGCTTAAGATCTAACAGGCGATACACCGGGGAGCTGTTTTTT.